The source of this TCR beta chain is a study of cytotoxic CD8 clonotypes in ibrutinib-treated CLL. Clones were read by immunoSEQ multiplex PCR, and TCRdb kept only the in-frame ones, dropping some. The sample shows about 25,000 clones, approximately 71% of them seen only once. The germline V gene encodes CDR1 SGHRS and CDR2 YFSETQ. The V and J ends lost 4 bases and 0 bases, in that order; junction bases with no gene match: 5. The CDR3 covers 16 residues. This specimen consisted of PBMCs, obtained after 12 months of ibrutinib treatment. The chain combines TRBV5-1 with TRBJ2-2; TRBD1 matches at 8 bases. This receptor was identified in a human donor with chronic lymphocytic leukemia. CDR3 coding DNA: TGCGCCAGCAGCCCAGACAGGGGCGCGAACACCGGGGAGCTGTTTTTT. It is translated as CASSPDRGANTGELFF.